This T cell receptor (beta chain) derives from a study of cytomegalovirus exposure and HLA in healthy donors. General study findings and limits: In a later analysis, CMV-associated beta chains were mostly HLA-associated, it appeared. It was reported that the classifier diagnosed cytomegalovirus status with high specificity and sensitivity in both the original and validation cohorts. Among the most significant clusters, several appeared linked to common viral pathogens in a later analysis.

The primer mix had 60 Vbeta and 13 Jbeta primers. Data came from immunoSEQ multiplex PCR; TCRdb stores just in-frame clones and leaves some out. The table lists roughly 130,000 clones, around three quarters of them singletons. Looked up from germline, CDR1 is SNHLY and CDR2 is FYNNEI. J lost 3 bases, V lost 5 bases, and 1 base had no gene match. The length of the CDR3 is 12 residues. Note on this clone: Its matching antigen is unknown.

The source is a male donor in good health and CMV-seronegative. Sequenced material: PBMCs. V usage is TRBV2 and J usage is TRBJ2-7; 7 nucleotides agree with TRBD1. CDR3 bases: TGTGCCAGCAGTCGGGACAGCTACGAGCAGTACTTC. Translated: CASSRDSYEQYF.